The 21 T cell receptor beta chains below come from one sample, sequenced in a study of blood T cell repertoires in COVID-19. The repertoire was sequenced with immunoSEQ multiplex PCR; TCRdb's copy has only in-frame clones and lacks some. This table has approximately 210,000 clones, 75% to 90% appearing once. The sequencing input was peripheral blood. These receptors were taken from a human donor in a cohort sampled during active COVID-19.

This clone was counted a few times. The CDR3 DNA reads TGTGCCAGCAGCCCTAGACAGGTCGGGCAGCCCCAGCATTTT. Amino acid sequence: CASSPRQVGQPQHF. The V call is TRBV9, the J call TRBJ1-5; TRBD1 might be the D (6 bases). CDR3 length equals 14 residues. The germline CDR1 and CDR2 sequences are SGDLS and YYNGEE. V lost 4 bases and J lost 7, with 15 bases in between.

Here the CDR3 reads CASSQLGREAFF. The DNA of the CDR3 is TGTGCCAGCAGCCAACTTGGGCGCGAGGCTTTCTTT. The chain links TRBV3-1 (or the pseudogene TRBV3-2) to TRBJ1-1, with unresolved D. V lost 2 bases and J 11 bases, leaving 12 bases between the germline ends. The germline CDR1 and CDR2 sequences are LGHDT and YNNKEL (reference sequence). CDR3 length: 12 amino acids.

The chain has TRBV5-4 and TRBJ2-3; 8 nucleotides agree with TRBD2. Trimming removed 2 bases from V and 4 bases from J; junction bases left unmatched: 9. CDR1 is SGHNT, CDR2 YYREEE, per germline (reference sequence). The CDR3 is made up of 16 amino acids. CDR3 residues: CASSLSGSFEADTQYF. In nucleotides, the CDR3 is TGTGCCAGCAGCTTAAGCGGGAGTTTTGAAGCAGATACGCAGTATTTT.

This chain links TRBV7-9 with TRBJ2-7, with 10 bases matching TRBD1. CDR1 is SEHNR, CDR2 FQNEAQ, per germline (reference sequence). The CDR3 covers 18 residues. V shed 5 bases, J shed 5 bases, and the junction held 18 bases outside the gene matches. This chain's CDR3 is CASSPTPDRGPMSDEQYF. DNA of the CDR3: TGTGCCAGCAGCCCAACCCCCGACAGGGGGCCAATGTCTGACGAGCAGTACTTC.

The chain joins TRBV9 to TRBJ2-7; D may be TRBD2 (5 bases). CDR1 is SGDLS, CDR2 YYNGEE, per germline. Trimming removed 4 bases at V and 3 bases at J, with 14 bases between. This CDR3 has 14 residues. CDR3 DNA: TGTGCCAGCAGCCCAGCGGTCAGGAGCTACGAGCAGTACTTC. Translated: CASSPAVRSYEQYF.

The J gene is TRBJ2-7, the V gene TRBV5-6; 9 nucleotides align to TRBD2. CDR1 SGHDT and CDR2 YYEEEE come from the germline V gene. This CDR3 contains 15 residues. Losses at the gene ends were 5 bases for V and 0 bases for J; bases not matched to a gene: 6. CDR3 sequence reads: CASRKSGRSSYEQYF. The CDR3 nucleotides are TGTGCCAGCAGGAAAAGCGGGAGGAGCTCCTACGAGCAGTACTTC.

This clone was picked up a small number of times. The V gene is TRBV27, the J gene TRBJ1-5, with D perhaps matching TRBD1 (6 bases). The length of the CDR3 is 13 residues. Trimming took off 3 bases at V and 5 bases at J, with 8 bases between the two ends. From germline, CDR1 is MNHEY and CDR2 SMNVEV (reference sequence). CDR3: CASSFQGYQPQHF. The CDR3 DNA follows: TGTGCCAGCAGTTTCCAGGGGTATCAGCCCCAGCATTTT.

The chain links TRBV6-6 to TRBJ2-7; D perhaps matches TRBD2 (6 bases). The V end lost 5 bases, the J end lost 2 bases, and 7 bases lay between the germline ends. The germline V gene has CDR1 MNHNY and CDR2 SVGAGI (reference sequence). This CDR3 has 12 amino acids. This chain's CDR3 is CASSPGAYEQYF. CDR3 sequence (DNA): TGTGCCAGCAGTCCGGGAGCCTACGAGCAGTACTTC.

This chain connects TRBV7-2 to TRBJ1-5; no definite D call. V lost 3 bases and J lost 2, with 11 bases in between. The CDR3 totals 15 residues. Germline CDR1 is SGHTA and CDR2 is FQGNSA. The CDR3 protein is CASSFLSPGNQPQHF. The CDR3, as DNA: TGTGCCAGCAGCTTTTTATCACCGGGCAATCAGCCCCAGCATTTT.

The chain's CDR3 is CASSFNGGRQYF. For the CDR3, the DNA is TGTGCCAGCAGTTTCAACGGGGGGCGGCAGTACTTC. The chain is built from TRBV28 and TRBJ2-7, with a weak D call TRBD2 (7 bases). Trimming removed 3 bases from V and 9 bases from J, with 12 bases in between. Germline CDR1 is MDHEN and CDR2 is SYDVKM. The CDR3 consists of 12 residues.

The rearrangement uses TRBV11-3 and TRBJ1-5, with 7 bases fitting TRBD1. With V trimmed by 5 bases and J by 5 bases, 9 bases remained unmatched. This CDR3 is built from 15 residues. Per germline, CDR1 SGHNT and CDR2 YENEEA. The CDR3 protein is CASSLAGQGDQPQHF. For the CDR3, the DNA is TGTGCCAGCAGCCTAGCGGGGCAGGGGGATCAGCCCCAGCATTTT. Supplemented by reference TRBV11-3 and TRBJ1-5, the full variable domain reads EAGVVQSPRYKIIEKKQPVAFWCNPISGHNTLYWYLQNLGQGPELLIRYENEEAVDDSQLPKDRFSAERLKGVDSTLKIQPAELGDSAVYLCASSLAGQGDQPQHFGDGTRLSIL.

CDR3 region: CASSPRTEAFF. Written as DNA, the CDR3 is TGTGCCAGCAGTCCCCGCACTGAAGCTTTCTTT. The chain employs TRBV6-2 or TRBV6-3 and TRBJ1-1; D is ambiguous. Germline V gives CDR1 MNHEY, CDR2 SVGEGT. This CDR3 spans 11 amino acids. V lost 5 bases to trimming and J lost 4 bases, with 5 bases between them.

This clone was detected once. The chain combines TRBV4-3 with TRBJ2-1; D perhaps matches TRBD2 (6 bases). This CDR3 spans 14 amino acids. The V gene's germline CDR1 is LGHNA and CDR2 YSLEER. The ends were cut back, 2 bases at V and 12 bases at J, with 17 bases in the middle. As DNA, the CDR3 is TGCGCCAGCAGCCAAAGTTCGGAGGGCCGGACGCAGTTCTTC. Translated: CASSQSSEGRTQFF.

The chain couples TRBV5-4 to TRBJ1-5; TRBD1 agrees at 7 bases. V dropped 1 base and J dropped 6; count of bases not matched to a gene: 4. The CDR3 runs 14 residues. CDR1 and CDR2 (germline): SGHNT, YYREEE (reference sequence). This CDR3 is CASSLSGGGQPQHF. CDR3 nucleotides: TGTGCCAGCAGCTTGTCAGGGGGTGGTCAGCCCCAGCATTTT.

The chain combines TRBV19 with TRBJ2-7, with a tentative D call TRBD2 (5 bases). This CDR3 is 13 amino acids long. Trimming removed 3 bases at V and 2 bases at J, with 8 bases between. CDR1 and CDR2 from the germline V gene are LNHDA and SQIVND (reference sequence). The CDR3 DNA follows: TGTGCCAGTAGTATTAGGCGGGCCTACGAGCAGTACTTC. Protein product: CASSIRRAYEQYF. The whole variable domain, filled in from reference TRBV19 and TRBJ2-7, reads DGGITQSPKYLFRKEGQNVTLSCEQNLNHDAMYWYRQDPGQGLRLIYYSQIVNDFQKGDIAEGYSVSREKKESFPLTVTSAQKNPTAFYLCASSIRRAYEQYFGPGTRLTVT.

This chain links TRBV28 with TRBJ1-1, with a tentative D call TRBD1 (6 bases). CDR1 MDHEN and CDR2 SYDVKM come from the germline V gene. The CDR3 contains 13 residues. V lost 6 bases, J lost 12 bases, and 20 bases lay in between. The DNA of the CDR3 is TGTGCCAGCAGCAAAGAGACAGATGGGACATCTTTCTTT. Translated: CASSKETDGTSFF. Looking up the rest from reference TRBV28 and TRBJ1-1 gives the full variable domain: DVKVTQSSRYLVKRTGEKVFLECVQDMDHENMFWYRQDPGLGLRLIYFSYDVKMKEKGDIPEGYSVSREKKERFSLILESASTNQTSMYLCASSKETDGTSFFGQGTRLTVV.

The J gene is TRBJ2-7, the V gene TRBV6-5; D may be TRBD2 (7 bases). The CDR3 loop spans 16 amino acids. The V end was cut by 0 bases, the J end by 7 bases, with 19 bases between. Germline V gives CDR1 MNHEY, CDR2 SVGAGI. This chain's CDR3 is CASSYSVRGGFVEQYF. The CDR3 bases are TGTGCCAGCAGTTACTCGGTTAGGGGGGGGTTTGTAGAGCAGTACTTC.

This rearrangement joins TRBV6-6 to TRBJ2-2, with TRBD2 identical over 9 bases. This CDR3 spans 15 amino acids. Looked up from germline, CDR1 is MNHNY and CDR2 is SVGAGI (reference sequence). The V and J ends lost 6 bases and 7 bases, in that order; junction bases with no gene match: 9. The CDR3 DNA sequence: TGTGCCAGCAGATTCGGACTAGCGAGGCACGGGGAGCTGTTTTTT. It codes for CASRFGLARHGELFF.

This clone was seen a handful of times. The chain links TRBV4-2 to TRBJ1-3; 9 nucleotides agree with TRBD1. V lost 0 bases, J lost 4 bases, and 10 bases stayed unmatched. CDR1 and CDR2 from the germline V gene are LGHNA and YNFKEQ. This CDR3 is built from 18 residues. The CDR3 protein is CASSQDSIWTGVGNTIYF. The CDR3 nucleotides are TGTGCCAGCAGCCAAGATAGTATCTGGACAGGGGTCGGAAACACCATATATTTT.

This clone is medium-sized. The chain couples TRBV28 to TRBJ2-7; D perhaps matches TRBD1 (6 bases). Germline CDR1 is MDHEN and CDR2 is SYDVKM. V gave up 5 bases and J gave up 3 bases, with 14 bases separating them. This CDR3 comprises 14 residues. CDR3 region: CASSHRTDLYEQYF. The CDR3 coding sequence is TGTGCCAGCAGTCACAGGACAGACCTCTACGAGCAGTACTTC.

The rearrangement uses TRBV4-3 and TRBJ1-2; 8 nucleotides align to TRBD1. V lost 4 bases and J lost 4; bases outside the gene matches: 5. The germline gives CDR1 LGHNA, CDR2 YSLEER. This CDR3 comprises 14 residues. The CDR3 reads CASSPATGAYGYTF. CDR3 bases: TGCGCCAGCAGCCCTGCGACAGGGGCCTATGGCTACACCTTC.